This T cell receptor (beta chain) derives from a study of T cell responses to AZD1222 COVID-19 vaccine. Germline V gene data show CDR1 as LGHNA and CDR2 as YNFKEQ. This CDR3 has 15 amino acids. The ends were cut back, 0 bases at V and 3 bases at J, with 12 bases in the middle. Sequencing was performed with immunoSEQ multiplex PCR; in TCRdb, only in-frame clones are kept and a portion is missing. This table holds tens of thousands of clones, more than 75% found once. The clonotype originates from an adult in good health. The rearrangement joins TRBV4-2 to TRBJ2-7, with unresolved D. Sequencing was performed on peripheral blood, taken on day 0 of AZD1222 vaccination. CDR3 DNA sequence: TGTGCCAGCAGCCAAGATCAAGGCAGAAACTACGAGCAGTACTTC. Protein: CASSQDQGRNYEQYF.